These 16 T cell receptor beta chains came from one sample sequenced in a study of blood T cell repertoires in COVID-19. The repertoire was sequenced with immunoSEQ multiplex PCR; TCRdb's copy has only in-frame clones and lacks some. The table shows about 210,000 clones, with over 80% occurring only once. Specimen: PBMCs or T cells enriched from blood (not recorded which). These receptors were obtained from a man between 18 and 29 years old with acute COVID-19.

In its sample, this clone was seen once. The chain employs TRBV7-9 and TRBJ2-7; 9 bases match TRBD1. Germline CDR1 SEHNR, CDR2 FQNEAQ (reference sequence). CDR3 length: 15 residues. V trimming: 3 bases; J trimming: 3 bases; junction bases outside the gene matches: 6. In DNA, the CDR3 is TGTGCCAGCAGCTTCACCGGGACAGGGAACTACGAGCAGTACTTC. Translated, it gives CASSFTGTGNYEQYF.

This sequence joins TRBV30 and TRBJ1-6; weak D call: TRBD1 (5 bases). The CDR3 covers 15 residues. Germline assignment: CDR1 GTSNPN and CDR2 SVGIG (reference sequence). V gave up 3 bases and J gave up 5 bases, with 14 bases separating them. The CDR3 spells CAWRGRGRDNSPLHF. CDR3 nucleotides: TGTGCCTGGAGGGGGAGGGGCAGAGATAATTCACCCCTCCACTTT.

The CDR3 loop reads CASSLGTSGRNEQFF. CDR3 nucleotides: TGTGCCAGCAGCTTGGGGACTAGCGGGAGAAATGAGCAGTTCTTC. V is TRBV5-4 and J is TRBJ2-1; TRBD2 matches 13 bases. Trimming removed 0 bases from V and 7 bases from J; junction bases left unmatched: 1. CDR1 and CDR2 from the germline V gene are SGHNT and YYREEE (reference sequence). CDR3 length: 15 amino acids.

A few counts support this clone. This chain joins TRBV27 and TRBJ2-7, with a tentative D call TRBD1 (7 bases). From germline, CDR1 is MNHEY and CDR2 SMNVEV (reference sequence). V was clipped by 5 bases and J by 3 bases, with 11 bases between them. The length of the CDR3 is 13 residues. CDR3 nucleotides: TGTGCCAGCAGTCAGGGGGGCAACTACGAGCAGTACTTC. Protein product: CASSQGGNYEQYF.

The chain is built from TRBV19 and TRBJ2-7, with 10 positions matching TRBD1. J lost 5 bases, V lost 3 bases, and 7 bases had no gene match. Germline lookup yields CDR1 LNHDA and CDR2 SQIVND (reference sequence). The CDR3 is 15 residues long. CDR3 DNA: TGTGCCAGTAGTATTGAAATGACAGGGGGCGACGAGCAGTACTTC. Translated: CASSIEMTGGDEQYF.

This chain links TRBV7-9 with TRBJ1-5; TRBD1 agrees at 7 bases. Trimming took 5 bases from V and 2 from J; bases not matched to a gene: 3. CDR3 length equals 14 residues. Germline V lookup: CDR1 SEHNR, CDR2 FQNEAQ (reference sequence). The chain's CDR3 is CASSSTGGNQPQHF. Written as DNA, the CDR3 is TGTGCCAGCAGCAGCACAGGGGGCAATCAGCCCCAGCATTTT.

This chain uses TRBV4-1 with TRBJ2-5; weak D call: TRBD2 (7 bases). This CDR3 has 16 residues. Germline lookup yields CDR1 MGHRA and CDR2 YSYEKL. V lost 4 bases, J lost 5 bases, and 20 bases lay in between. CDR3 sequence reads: CASSPGPGGLGETQYF. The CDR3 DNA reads TGCGCCAGCAGCCCCGGACCGGGGGGCCTGGGGGAGACCCAGTACTTC.

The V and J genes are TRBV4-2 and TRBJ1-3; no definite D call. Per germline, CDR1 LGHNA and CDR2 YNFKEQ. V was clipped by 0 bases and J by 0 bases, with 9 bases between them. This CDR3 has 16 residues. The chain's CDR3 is CASSQDERDSGNTIYF. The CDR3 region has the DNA TGTGCCAGCAGCCAAGATGAGAGAGACTCTGGAAACACCATATATTTT.

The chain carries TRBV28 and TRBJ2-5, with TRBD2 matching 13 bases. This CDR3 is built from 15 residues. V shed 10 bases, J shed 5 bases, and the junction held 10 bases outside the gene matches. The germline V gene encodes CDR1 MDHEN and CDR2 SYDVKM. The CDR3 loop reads CATWTSGSSPETQYF. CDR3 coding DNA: TGTGCCACCTGGACTAGCGGGAGCTCCCCGGAGACCCAGTACTTC.

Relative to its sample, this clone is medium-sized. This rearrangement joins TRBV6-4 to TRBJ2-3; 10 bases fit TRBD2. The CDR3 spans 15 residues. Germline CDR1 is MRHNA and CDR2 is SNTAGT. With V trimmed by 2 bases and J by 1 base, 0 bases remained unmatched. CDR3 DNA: TGTGCCAGCAGTGACCTAGCGGGAGGCACAGATACGCAGTATTTT. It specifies CASSDLAGGTDTQYF.

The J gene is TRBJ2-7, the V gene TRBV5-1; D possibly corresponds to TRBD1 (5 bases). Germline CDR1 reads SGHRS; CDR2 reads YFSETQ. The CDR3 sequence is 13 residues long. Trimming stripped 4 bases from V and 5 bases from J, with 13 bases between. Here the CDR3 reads CASSQSRGNEQYF. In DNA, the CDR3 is TGCGCCAGCAGCCAAAGTAGGGGAAACGAGCAGTACTTC.

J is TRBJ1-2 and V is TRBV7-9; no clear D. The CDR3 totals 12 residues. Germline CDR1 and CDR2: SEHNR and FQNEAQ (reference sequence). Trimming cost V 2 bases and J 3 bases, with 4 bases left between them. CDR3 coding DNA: TGTGCCAGCAGCTTAAGAGACTATGGCTACACCTTC. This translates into CASSLRDYGYTF.

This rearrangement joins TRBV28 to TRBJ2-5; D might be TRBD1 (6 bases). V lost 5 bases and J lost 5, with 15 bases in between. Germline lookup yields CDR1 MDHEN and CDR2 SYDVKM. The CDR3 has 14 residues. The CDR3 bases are TGTGCCAGCAGTAAACAGGGACCCCTGGAGACCCAGTACTTC. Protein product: CASSKQGPLETQYF.

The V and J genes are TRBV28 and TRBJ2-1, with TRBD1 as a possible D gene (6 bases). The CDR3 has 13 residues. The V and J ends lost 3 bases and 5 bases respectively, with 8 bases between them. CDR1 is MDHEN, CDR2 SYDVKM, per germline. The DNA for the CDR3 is TGTGCCAGCAGTTTTCGGACAGACAATGAGCAGTTCTTC. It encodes CASSFRTDNEQFF.

DNA of the CDR3: TGTGCCTGGAGGCCTCTCGGGACAGCCGCCGCTTTGGAGCAGTACTTC. Protein: CAWRPLGTAAALEQYF. The chain has TRBV30 and TRBJ2-7, with 7 positions matching TRBD1. The CDR3 contains 16 residues. Per germline, CDR1 GTSNPN and CDR2 SVGIG (reference sequence). The V segment lost 3 bases and the J segment 7 bases; nucleotides outside the gene matches: 18.

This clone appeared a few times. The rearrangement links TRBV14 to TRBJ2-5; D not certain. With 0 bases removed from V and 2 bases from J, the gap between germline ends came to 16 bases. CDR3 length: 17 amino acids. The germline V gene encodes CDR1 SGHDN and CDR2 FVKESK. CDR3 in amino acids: CASSQERWPINQETQYF. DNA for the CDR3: TGTGCCAGCAGCCAAGAGAGGTGGCCGATTAATCAAGAGACCCAGTACTTC.